The following is a T cell receptor beta chain sequence with its context. This record comes from a study of control samples from healthy donors and cancer patients. The method was immunoSEQ multiplex PCR; TCRdb's version includes in-frame clones alone and lacks a portion of them. The sample records 60,000 to 70,000 clones, approximately 85% being singletons. Sequencing was carried out using blood. This TCR was sampled from a man aged 35 to 55 in good health.

CDR3 coding DNA: TGTGCCAGCAGCTTTGGGAGGGTTAATGAAAAACTGTTTTTT. Its protein is CASSFGRVNEKLFF. The chain employs TRBV7-2 and TRBJ1-4; D gene ambiguous. Trimming removed 3 bases from V and 4 bases from J, with 9 bases in between. Germline loops: CDR1 SGHTA, CDR2 FQGNSA. The CDR3 is 14 residues long. Drawing the rest from reference TRBV7-2 and TRBJ1-4, the complete variable domain is GAGVSQSPSNKVTEKGKDVELRCDPISGHTALYWYRQSLGQGLEFLIYFQGNSAPDKSGLPSDRFSAERTGGSVSTLTIQRTQQEDSAVYLCASSFGRVNEKLFFGSGTQLSVL.